This TCR delta chain appears in the sequencing data of a study of γδ T cells in repeated Plasmodium falciparum infection. Study-wide background: Age- and gender-matched Australian children served as comparison for malaria-exposed Malian children.

The germline V gene has CDR1 GEAIGNYY and CDR2 EKD. This CDR3 is built from 22 residues. J lost 0 bases, V lost 1 base, and 23 bases had no gene match. TCRdb re-processed the multiplex PCR reads using CATT. The table has under 60,000 delta-chain clones, 1.6% seen once. This clone was observed many times. Gammadelta T cells were flow-sorted from PBMC into Vgamma9/Vdelta2+ and Vdelta2-negative populations for bulk analysis. The rearrangement uses TRDV2 and TRDJ1; TRDD3 aligns across 9 bases. The sequenced material came from gamma-delta T cells from blood. This receptor was obtained from a pool of human donors (malaria-infected and uninfected, not separated). CDR3: CACDTLVFGDTQAHTYTDKLIF. CDR3 DNA: TGTGCCTGTGACACGTTAGTCTTCGGGGATACGCAGGCCCACACGTACACCGATAAACTCATCTTT.